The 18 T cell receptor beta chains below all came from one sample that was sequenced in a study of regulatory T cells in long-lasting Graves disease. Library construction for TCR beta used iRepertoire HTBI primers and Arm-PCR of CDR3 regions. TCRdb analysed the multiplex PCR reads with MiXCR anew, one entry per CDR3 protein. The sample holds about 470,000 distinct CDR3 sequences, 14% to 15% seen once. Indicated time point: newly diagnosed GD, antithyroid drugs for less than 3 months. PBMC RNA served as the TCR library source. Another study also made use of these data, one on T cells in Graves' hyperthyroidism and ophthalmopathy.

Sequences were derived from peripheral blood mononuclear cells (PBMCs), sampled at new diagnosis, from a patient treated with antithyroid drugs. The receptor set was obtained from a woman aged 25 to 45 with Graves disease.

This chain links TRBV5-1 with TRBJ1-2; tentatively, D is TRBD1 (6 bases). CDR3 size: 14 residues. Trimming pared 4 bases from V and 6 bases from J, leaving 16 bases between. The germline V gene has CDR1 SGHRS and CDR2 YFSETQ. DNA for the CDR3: TGCGCCAGCAGCCGGGGGAGGGGGTTGGATGGCTACACCTTC. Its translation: CASSRGRGLDGYTF.

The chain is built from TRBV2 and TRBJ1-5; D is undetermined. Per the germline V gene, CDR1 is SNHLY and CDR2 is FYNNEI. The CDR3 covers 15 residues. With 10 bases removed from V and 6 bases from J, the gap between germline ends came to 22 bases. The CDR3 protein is CATTPDALPGQPQHF. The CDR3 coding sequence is TGTGCCACTACTCCGGACGCCCTTCCAGGTCAGCCCCAGCATTTT.

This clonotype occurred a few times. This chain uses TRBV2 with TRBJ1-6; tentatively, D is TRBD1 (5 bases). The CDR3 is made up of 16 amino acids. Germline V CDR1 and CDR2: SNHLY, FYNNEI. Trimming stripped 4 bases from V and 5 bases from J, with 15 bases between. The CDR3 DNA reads TGTGCCAGCAGTGGGGGTGAGGTGGGGGATAATTCACCCCTCCACTTT. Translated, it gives CASSGGEVGDNSPLHF.

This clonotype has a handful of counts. CDR3 DNA: TGCGCCAGCATTTTGTTTGGGCCCAGCGCCGGGACCGGGGAGCTGTTTTTT. This codes for CASILFGPSAGTGELFF. V is TRBV5-1 and J is TRBJ2-2; D gene ambiguous. This CDR3 has 17 residues. Deletions cut 6 bases from V and 5 bases from J, with 23 bases between. Germline CDR1 is SGHRS and CDR2 is YFSETQ. Drawing the rest from reference TRBV5-1 and TRBJ2-2, the complete variable domain is KAGVTQTPRYLIKTRGQQVTLSCSPISGHRSVSWYQQTPGQGLQFLFEYFSETQRNKGNFPGRFSGRQFSNSRSEMNVSTLELGDSALYLCASILFGPSAGTGELFFGEGSRLTVL.

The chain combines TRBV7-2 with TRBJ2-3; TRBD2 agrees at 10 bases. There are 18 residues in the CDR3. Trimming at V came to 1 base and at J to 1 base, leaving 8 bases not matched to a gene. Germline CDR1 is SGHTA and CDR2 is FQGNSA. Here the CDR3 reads CASSLEGGLALRTDTQYF. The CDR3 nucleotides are TGTGCCAGCAGCTTAGAGGGGGGACTAGCGCTACGCACAGATACGCAGTATTTT.

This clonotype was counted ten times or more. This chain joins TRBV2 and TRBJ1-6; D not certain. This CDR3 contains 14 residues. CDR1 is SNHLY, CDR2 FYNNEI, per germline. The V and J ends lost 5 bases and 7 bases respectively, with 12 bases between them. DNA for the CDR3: TGTGCCAGCAGTCTGGACGCGCGCAATTCACCCCTCCACTTT. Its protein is CASSLDARNSPLHF.

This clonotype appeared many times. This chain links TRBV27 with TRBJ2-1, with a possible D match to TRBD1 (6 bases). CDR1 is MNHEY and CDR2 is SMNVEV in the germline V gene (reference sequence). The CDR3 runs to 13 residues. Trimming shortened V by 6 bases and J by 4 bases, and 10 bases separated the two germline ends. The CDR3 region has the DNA TGTGCCAGCAGAACCACAGGGTACAATGAGCAGTTCTTC. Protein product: CASRTTGYNEQFF.

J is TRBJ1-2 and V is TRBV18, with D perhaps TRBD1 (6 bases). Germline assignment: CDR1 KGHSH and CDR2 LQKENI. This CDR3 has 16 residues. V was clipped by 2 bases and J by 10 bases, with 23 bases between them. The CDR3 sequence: CASSPKNPGPGEVYTF. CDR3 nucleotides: TGTGCCAGCTCACCAAAAAACCCAGGTCCAGGGGAGGTCTACACCTTC. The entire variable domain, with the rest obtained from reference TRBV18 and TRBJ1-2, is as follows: NAGVMQNPRHLVRRRGQEARLRCSPMKGHSHVYWYRQLPEEGLKFMVYLQKENIIDESGMPKERFSAEFPKEGPSILRIQQVVRGDSAAYFCASSPKNPGPGEVYTFGSGTRLTVV.

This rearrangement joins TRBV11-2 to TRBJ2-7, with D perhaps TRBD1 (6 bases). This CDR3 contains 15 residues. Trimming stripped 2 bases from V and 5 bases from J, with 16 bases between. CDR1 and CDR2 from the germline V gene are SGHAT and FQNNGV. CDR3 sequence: CASSLWDILLDEQYF. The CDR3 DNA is TGTGCCAGCAGCTTATGGGACATCCTTTTGGACGAGCAGTACTTC.

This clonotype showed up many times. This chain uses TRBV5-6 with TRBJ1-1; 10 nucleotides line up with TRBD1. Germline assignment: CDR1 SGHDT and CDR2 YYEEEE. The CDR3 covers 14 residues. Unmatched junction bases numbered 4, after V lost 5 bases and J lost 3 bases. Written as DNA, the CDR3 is TGTGCCAGCAGTGGGACAGGGGAGCACACTGAAGCTTTCTTT. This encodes CASSGTGEHTEAFF.

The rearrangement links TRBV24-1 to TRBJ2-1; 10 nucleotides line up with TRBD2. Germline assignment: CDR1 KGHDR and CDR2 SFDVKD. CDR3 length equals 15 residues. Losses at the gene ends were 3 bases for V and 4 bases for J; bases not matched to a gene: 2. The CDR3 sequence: CATSDSGRVYNEQFF. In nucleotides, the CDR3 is TGTGCCACCAGTGATAGCGGGAGGGTTTACAATGAGCAGTTCTTC.

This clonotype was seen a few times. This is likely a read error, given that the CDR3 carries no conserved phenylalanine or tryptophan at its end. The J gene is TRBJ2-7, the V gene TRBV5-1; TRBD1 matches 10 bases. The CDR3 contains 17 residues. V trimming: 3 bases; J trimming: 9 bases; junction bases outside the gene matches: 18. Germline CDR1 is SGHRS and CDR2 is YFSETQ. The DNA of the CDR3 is TGCGCCAGCAGCTGGCCCCCAGCGGGACAGGGGAAGAGTTTGCAGTACTCC. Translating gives CASSWPPAGQGKSLQYS.

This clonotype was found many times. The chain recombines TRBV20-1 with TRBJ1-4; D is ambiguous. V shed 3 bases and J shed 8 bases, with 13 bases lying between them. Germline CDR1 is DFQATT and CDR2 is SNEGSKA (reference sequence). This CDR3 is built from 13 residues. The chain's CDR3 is CSASFPRGEKLFF. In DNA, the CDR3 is TGCAGTGCTAGCTTCCCCCGAGGGGAAAAACTGTTTTTT.

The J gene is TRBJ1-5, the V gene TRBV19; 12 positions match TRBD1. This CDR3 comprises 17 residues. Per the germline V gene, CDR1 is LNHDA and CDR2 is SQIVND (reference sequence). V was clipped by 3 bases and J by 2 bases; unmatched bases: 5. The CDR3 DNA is TGTGCCAGTAGTATTCGGGGACAGGGGGCGGGCAATCAGCCCCAGCATTTT. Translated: CASSIRGQGAGNQPQHF.

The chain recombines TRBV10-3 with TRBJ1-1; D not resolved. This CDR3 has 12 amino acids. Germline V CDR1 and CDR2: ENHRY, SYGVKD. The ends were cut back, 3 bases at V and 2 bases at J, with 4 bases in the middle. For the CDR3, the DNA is TGTGCCATCAGTGATCACAACACTGAAGCTTTCTTT. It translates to CAISDHNTEAFF.

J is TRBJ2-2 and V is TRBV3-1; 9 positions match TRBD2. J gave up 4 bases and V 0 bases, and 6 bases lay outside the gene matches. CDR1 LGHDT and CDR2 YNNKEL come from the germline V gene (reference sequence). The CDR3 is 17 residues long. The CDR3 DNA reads TGTGCCAGCAGCCAAGAGGGCGGGAGGGCCGGCACCGGGGAGCTGTTTTTT. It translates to CASSQEGGRAGTGELFF.

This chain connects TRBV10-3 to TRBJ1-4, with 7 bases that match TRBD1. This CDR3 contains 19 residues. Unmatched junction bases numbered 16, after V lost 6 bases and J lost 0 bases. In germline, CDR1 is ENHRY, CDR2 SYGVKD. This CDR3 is CAIRPGWTGRGATNEKLFF. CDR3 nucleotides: TGTGCCATCAGACCAGGATGGACAGGCCGGGGGGCAACTAATGAAAAACTGTTTTTT.

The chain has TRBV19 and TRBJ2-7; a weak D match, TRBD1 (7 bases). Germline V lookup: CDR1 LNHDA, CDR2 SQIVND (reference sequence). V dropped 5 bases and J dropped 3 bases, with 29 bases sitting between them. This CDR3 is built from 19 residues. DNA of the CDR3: TGTGCCAGTAGTCAATCGCGGGACAGATTATCCCTTTTTGGCTACGAGCAGTACTTC. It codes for CASSQSRDRLSLFGYEQYF. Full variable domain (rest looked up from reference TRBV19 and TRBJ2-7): DGGITQSPKYLFRKEGQNVTLSCEQNLNHDAMYWYRQDPGQGLRLIYYSQIVNDFQKGDIAEGYSVSREKKESFPLTVTSAQKNPTAFYLCASSQSRDRLSLFGYEQYFGPGTRLTVT.